A single sample gave rise to the 27 T cell receptor beta chains below, sequenced in a study of blood T cell repertoires in COVID-19. Assay: immunoSEQ multiplex PCR; the TCRdb copy retains only in-frame clones and omits some. The sample lists around 120,000 clones, around 87% occurring once. The sequencing sample was made of peripheral blood. The receptors derive from a woman in her 70s with acute or convalescent COVID-19.

V is TRBV3-1 (or the pseudogene TRBV3-2) and J is TRBJ2-7; 9 bases are a match to TRBD2. Trimming removed 7 bases from V and 0 bases from J; junction bases left unmatched: 4. The CDR3 has 14 residues. CDR1 and CDR2 (germline): LGHDT, YNNKEL (reference sequence). CDR3 bases: TGTGCCAGCACCGAGACTAGCGGCTCCTACGAGCAGTACTTC. As protein: CASTETSGSYEQYF.

The chain recombines TRBV19 with TRBJ1-3; D possibly corresponds to TRBD1 (5 bases). V was pared by 4 bases and J by 3 bases, with 13 bases between. Germline V gene sequence: CDR1 LNHDA, CDR2 SQIVND (reference sequence). This CDR3 comprises 15 residues. CDR3 bases: TGTGCCAGTAGTACTGACAGCGATTATGGAAACACCATATATTTT. Protein sequence: CASSTDSDYGNTIYF.

The CDR3 reads CAWSEGTGTITGELFF. The CDR3 nucleotides read TGTGCCTGGAGTGAGGGGACAGGTACTATCACCGGGGAGCTGTTTTTT. The V and J genes are TRBV30 and TRBJ2-2; 8 nucleotides line up with TRBD1. The germline gives CDR1 GTSNPN, CDR2 SVGIG (reference sequence). V trimming: 1 base; J trimming: 4 bases; junction bases outside the gene matches: 8. This CDR3 contains 16 residues.

The genes are TRBV24-1 and TRBJ1-2; weak D call: TRBD1 (6 bases). The V gene's germline CDR1 is KGHDR and CDR2 SFDVKD. The CDR3 has 15 residues. V gave up 2 bases and J gave up 5 bases, with 14 bases separating them. This CDR3 reads CATSDSFTGMYGYTF. CDR3 DNA: TGTGCCACCAGTGATTCCTTTACAGGGATGTATGGCTACACCTTC.

The gene calls are TRBV19 and TRBJ1-2; D gene uncertain. With 5 bases removed from V and 3 bases from J, the gap between germline ends came to 7 bases. Germline loops: CDR1 LNHDA, CDR2 SQIVND (reference sequence). CDR3 length: 12 residues. CDR3 DNA: TGTGCCAGTAGTGGCCGATACTATGGCTACACCTTC. Its translation is CASSGRYYGYTF.

The chain couples TRBV21-1 to TRBJ1-5. TRBV21-1 counts as a pseudogene. CDR3 length equals 14 residues. The CDR3 DNA sequence: TGTGCCAGCAGCAAGAGGGAACAGAATCAGCCCCAGCATTTT. Amino acid sequence: CASSKREQNQPQHF.

The chain joins TRBV15 to TRBJ1-3; D is perhaps TRBD1 (5 bases). This CDR3 is 16 amino acids long. Germline V gives CDR1 LNHNV, CDR2 YYDKDF (reference sequence). The germline V and J ends were trimmed by 0 bases and 8 bases, with 17 bases remaining between them. The CDR3 loop is CATSRETPGNLHTIYF. CDR3 coding DNA: TGTGCCACCAGCAGAGAAACCCCAGGGAACCTACACACCATATATTTT.

The V and J genes are TRBV5-1 and TRBJ2-5; 7 bases are shared with TRBD1. Trimming removed 0 bases from V and 5 bases from J; junction bases left unmatched: 1. In germline, CDR1 is SGHRS, CDR2 YFSETQ. The CDR3 totals 13 residues. This CDR3 reads CASSLEGAETQYF. The DNA of the CDR3 is TGCGCCAGCAGCTTGGAGGGGGCCGAGACCCAGTACTTC.

The genes are TRBV5-6 and TRBJ1-5; D is undetermined. CDR3 size: 12 residues. Trimming took 2 bases from V and 5 from J, leaving 5 bases between them. CDR1 and CDR2 (germline): SGHDT, YYEEEE. The CDR3 protein is CASSFGDQPQHF. Written as DNA, the CDR3 is TGTGCCAGCAGCTTCGGGGATCAGCCCCAGCATTTT.

The V gene is TRBV3-1 (or the pseudogene TRBV3-2), the J gene TRBJ1-5; TRBD1 matches at 9 bases. Trimming removed 4 bases from V and 4 bases from J; junction bases left unmatched: 2. Germline CDR1 and CDR2: LGHDT and YNNKEL (reference sequence). The CDR3 runs 14 residues. The CDR3 is CASSLTGGNQPQHF. The CDR3 DNA sequence: TGTGCCAGCAGCCTGACAGGGGGAAATCAGCCCCAGCATTTT.

Comments on this clone: Within the sample, other DNA sequences also encode this same CDR3. V and J are TRBV18 and TRBJ2-1; 8 bases map to TRBD1. The length of the CDR3 is 13 residues. After removal of 3 bases from V and 7 bases from J, the junction contained 2 bases not matched to a gene. The germline V gene encodes CDR1 KGHSH and CDR2 LQKENI. The CDR3 coding sequence is TGTGCCAGCTCACCTCAGGGGGCGAATGAGCAGTTCTTC. As protein: CASSPQGANEQFF.

The V call is TRBV29-1, the J call TRBJ2-7, with 8 bases identical to TRBD2. Germline V gene lookup returns CDR1 SQVTM and CDR2 ANQGSEA. This CDR3 has 11 residues. J lost 6 bases, V lost 5 bases, and 3 bases had no gene match. CDR3: CSVNGGGEQYF. CDR3 DNA: TGCAGCGTTAACGGGGGGGGCGAGCAGTACTTC.

The chain's CDR3 is CASSLSGQGSYNEQFF. The CDR3 DNA is TGCGCCAGCAGCTTGTCGGGACAGGGCTCCTACAATGAGCAGTTCTTC. V and J are TRBV5-1 and TRBJ2-1, with 9 bases matching TRBD1. The V and J ends lost 1 base and 0 bases, in that order; junction bases with no gene match: 2. This CDR3 region has 16 residues. CDR1 is SGHRS and CDR2 is YFSETQ in the germline V gene.

J is TRBJ1-2 and V is TRBV9, with 9 nucleotides matching TRBD1. This CDR3 is 15 amino acids long. Trimming at V came to 0 bases and at J to 6 bases, leaving 6 bases not matched to a gene. In germline, CDR1 is SGDLS, CDR2 YYNGEE. The chain's CDR3 is CASSVASTGGDGYTF. CDR3 in DNA: TGTGCCAGCAGCGTAGCTAGCACAGGGGGCGATGGCTACACCTTC.

The gene calls are TRBV27 and TRBJ2-4, with D perhaps TRBD2 (7 bases). The CDR3 is made up of 15 amino acids. From germline, CDR1 is MNHEY and CDR2 SMNVEV (reference sequence). The V gene lost 8 bases and the J gene lost 4 bases, with 18 bases spanning the gap. CDR3 amino acids: CASRVGGGPKNIQYF. Here the CDR3 DNA reads TGTGCCAGCCGCGTTGGGGGGGGCCCTAAAAACATTCAGTACTTC.

Only one count was recorded for this clone. The J gene is TRBJ1-4, the V gene TRBV7-9; D remains unclear. Trimming removed 1 base from V and 8 bases from J, with 11 bases in between. The CDR3 runs 14 residues. Looked up from germline, CDR1 is SEHNR and CDR2 is FQNEAQ (reference sequence). CDR3 sequence reads: CASSLGQIPEKLFF. The CDR3 DNA reads TGTGCCAGCAGCTTAGGGCAGATCCCCGAAAAACTGTTTTTT.

This rearrangement joins TRBV4-1 to TRBJ2-3, with a possible D match to TRBD2 (5 bases). The ends were cut back, 0 bases at V and 4 bases at J, with 11 bases in the middle. The germline V gene encodes CDR1 MGHRA and CDR2 YSYEKL. The CDR3 runs to 15 residues. CDR3 in amino acids: CASSQEWSGSDTQYF. The CDR3 nucleotides are TGCGCCAGCAGCCAAGAATGGAGCGGCTCAGATACGCAGTATTTT.

The rearrangement joins TRBV27 to TRBJ2-7, with D hard to call. There are 14 residues in the CDR3. Looked up from germline, CDR1 is MNHEY and CDR2 is SMNVEV (reference sequence). V lost 2 bases and J 0 bases, leaving 8 bases between the germline ends. The CDR3 nucleotides are TGTGCCAGCAGTTTAGGGCAAAGCTCCTACGAGCAGTACTTC. Translated, it gives CASSLGQSSYEQYF.

The chain employs TRBV11-3 and TRBJ2-3; a weak D match, TRBD2 (6 bases). CDR1 is SGHNT, CDR2 YENEEA, per germline. Trimming stripped 4 bases from V and 1 base from J, with 12 bases between. The CDR3 extends over 15 amino acids. CDR3 protein: CASSSPGGGTDTQYF. The CDR3 DNA sequence: TGTGCCAGCAGCTCCCCCGGAGGGGGCACAGATACGCAGTATTTT.

V usage is TRBV6-5 and J usage is TRBJ1-5, with D possibly TRBD1 on 6 matching bases. Germline assignment: CDR1 MNHEY and CDR2 SVGAGI. CDR3 length: 14 residues. Deletions cut 6 bases from V and 6 bases from J, with 15 bases between. The CDR3 loop reads CASRGGGGGQPQHF. CDR3 DNA sequence: TGTGCCAGCAGGGGAGGAGGGGGGGGTCAGCCCCAGCATTTT.

The chain carries TRBV9 and TRBJ1-4; 9 bases fit TRBD1. V lost 4 bases, J lost 8 bases, and 6 bases stayed unmatched. The germline V gene encodes CDR1 SGDLS and CDR2 YYNGEE. The CDR3 length is 14 residues. CDR3 amino acids: CASSPAGQGEKLFF. The CDR3 DNA follows: TGTGCCAGCAGCCCAGCAGGACAGGGGGAAAAACTGTTTTTT.

The chain couples TRBV5-1 to TRBJ2-5; D possibly corresponds to TRBD1 (5 bases). Germline loops: CDR1 SGHRS, CDR2 YFSETQ. The CDR3 loop spans 15 amino acids. Trimming removed 0 bases at V and 1 base at J, with 10 bases between. CDR3 bases: TGCGCCAGCAGCTTGGCAACAGGACCCCAAGAGACCCAGTACTTC. This sequence encodes CASSLATGPQETQYF.

The V call is TRBV28, the J call TRBJ1-4, with TRBD1 matching 8 bases. The CDR3 runs to 14 residues. The V and J ends lost 7 bases and 7 bases, in that order; junction bases with no gene match: 8. CDR1 MDHEN and CDR2 SYDVKM come from the germline V gene. Here the CDR3 reads CASTTQGAGEKLFF. The CDR3 DNA sequence: TGTGCCAGCACGACTCAGGGGGCAGGTGAAAAACTGTTTTTT.

The chain recombines TRBV27 with TRBJ2-3, with a tentative D call TRBD1 (6 bases). The length of the CDR3 is 16 residues. Trimming shortened V by 5 bases and J by 1 base, and 16 bases separated the two germline ends. Germline lookup yields CDR1 MNHEY and CDR2 SMNVEV (reference sequence). The DNA of the CDR3 is TGTGCCAGCAGTCCCCGGACAGTCCGGGGCACAGATACGCAGTATTTT. It yields the protein CASSPRTVRGTDTQYF.

This clone has only one observation. V usage is TRBV5-4 and J usage is TRBJ2-3; 10 bases line up with TRBD2. With 3 bases clipped from V and 6 bases from J, the junction kept 10 bases outside the gene matches. Germline V gene lookup returns CDR1 SGHNT and CDR2 YYREEE (reference sequence). The CDR3 has 16 residues. CDR3 sequence: CASSSSPGLARDTQYF. The CDR3 nucleotides are TGTGCCAGCAGCTCGAGCCCGGGACTAGCGCGGGATACGCAGTATTTT.

This rearrangement joins TRBV5-4 to TRBJ1-1; TRBD1 aligns across 9 bases. V was clipped by 5 bases and J by 0 bases; unmatched bases: 8. From germline, CDR1 is SGHNT and CDR2 YYREEE (reference sequence). The CDR3 runs 16 residues. This chain's CDR3 is CASSDGTGYMNTEAFF. In DNA, the CDR3 is TGTGCCAGCAGTGATGGGACAGGGTACATGAACACTGAAGCTTTCTTT.

This chain connects TRBV10-3 to TRBJ1-2; perhaps TRBD1 as D (5 bases). The CDR3 totals 12 residues. Germline V gives CDR1 ENHRY, CDR2 SYGVKD. V dropped 7 bases and J dropped 4 bases, with 10 bases sitting between them. The CDR3 loop reads CAIKRQGYGYTF. DNA of the CDR3: TGTGCCATCAAGAGGCAGGGCTATGGCTACACCTTC.